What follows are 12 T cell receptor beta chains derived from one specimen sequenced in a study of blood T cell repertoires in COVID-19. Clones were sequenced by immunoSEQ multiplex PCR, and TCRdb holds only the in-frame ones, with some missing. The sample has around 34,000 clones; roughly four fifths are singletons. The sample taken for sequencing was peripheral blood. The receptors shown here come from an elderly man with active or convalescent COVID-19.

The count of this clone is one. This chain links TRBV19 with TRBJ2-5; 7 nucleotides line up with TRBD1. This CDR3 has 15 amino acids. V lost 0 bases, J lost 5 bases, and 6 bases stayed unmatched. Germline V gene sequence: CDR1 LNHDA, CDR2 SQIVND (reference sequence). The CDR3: CASSIDPTGTETQYF. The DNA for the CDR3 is TGTGCCAGTAGTATAGACCCGACAGGGACCGAGACCCAGTACTTC. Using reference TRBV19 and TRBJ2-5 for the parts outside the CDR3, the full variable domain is DGGITQSPKYLFRKEGQNVTLSCEQNLNHDAMYWYRQDPGQGLRLIYYSQIVNDFQKGDIAEGYSVSREKKESFPLTVTSAQKNPTAFYLCASSIDPTGTETQYFGPGTRLLVL.

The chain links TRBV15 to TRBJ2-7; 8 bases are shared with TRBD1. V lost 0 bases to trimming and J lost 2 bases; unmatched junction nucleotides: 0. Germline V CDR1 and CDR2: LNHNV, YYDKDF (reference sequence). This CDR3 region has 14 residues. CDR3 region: CATSREDRAYEQYF. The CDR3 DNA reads TGTGCCACCAGCAGAGAGGACAGGGCCTACGAGCAGTACTTC. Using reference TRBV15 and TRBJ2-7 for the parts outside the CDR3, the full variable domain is DAMVIQNPRYQVTQFGKPVTLSCSQTLNHNVMYWYQQKSSQAPKLLFHYYDKDFNNEADTPDNFQSRRPNTSFCFLDIRSPGLGDTAMYLCATSREDRAYEQYFGPGTRLTVT.

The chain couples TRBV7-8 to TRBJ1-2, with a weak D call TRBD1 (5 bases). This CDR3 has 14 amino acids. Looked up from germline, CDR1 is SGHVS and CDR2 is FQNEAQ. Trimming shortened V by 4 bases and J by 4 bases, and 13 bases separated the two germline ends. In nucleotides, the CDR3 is TGTGCCAGCAGCTCATGGGGGGACCCCTATGGCTACACCTTC. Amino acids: CASSSWGDPYGYTF.

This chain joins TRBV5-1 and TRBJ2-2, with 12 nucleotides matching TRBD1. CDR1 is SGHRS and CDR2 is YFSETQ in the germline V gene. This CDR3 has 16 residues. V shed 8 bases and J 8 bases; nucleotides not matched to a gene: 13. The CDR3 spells CASLRGTGGSHGELFF. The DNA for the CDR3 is TGCGCCAGTCTGAGAGGGACAGGGGGCTCCCATGGGGAGCTGTTTTTT.

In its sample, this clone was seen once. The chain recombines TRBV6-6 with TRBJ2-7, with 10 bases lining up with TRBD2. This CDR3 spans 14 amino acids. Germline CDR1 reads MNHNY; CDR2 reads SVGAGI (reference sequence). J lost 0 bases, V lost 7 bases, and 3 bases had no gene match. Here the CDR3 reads CASNLAGGSYEQYF. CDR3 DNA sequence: TGTGCCAGCAATTTAGCGGGAGGCTCCTACGAGCAGTACTTC.

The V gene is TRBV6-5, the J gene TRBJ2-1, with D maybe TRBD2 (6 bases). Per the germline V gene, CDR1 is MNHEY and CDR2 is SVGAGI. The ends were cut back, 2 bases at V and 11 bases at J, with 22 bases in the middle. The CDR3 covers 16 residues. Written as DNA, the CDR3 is TGTGCCAGCAGTTACCGGCCTAGCGCCCCAGCCCTTAAGCAGTTCTTC. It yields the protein CASSYRPSAPALKQFF.

Here the CDR3 reads CASSYSGTDFGYTF. CDR3 in DNA: TGTGCCAGCAGTTACTCGGGGACAGATTTTGGCTACACCTTC. The V gene is TRBV6-6, the J gene TRBJ1-2; 7 bases line up with TRBD1. The CDR3 is made up of 14 amino acids. V gave up 0 bases and J gave up 7 bases; unmatched junction bases: 5. Germline CDR1 MNHNY, CDR2 SVGAGI (reference sequence).

This CDR3 is CASSLANPARAFF. CDR3 nucleotide sequence: TGTGCCAGCAGCTTAGCCAACCCCGCTCGGGCTTTCTTT. J is TRBJ1-1 and V is TRBV11-3; D is ambiguous. V was trimmed by 1 base and J by 11 bases, leaving 14 bases between them. Germline CDR1 is SGHNT and CDR2 is YENEEA. The CDR3 totals 13 residues.

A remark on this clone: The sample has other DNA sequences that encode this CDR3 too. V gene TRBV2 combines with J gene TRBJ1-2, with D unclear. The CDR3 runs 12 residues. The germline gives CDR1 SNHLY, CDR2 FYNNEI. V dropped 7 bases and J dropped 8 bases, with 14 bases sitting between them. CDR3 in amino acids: CASNLPPSGYTF. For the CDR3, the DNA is TGTGCCAGCAATCTCCCCCCGTCGGGCTACACCTTC.

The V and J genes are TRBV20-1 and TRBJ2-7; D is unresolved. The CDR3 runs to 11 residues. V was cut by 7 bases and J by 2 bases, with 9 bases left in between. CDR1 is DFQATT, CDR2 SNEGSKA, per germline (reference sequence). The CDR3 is CSGMGTYEQYF. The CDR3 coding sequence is TGCAGTGGAATGGGCACCTACGAGCAGTACTTC.

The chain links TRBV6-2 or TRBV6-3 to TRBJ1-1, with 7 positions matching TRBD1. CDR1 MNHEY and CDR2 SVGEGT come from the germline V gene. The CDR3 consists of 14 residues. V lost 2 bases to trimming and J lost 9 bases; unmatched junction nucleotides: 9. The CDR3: CASSYTSGQVKAFF. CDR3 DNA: TGTGCCAGCAGTTACACTAGTGGACAGGTGAAAGCTTTCTTT.

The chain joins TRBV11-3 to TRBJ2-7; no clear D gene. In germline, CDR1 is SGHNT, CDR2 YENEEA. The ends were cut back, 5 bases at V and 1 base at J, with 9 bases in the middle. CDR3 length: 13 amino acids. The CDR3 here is CASSPSESYEQYF. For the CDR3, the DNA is TGTGCCAGCAGCCCGTCGGAGTCCTACGAGCAGTACTTC.